The source of this T cell receptor beta chain is a study of blood T cell repertoires in COVID-19. Overall study: PBMCs, B-cell-depleted T cells, or T cells were the source of the cDNA or gDNA that made up the material.

CDR1 and CDR2 (germline): MNHNY, SVGAGI (reference sequence). The V and J ends lost 6 bases and 10 bases respectively, with 9 bases between them. The CDR3 sequence is 10 residues long. Per the authors' pipeline: Counts of nucleated cells, estimated from reference gene primer amplification, were obtained. Sequencing used immunoSEQ multiplex PCR; TCRdb keeps in-frame clones, though not all of them. D and trimming were read from the DNA, whereas the V and J calls and clone size are those reported in that table. The sample holds around 72,000 clones; 81% are singletons and the top ten take more than 20%.

The chain uses TRBV6-6 and TRBJ1-1; D call uncertain. The sample was peripheral blood. The TCR comes from a woman aged 65 to 85 with acute or convalescent COVID-19. The CDR3 spells CASRTELAFF. CDR3 coding DNA: TGTGCCAGCAGGACGGAGTTAGCTTTCTTT.